Given below is one T cell receptor (beta chain) in context. Its antigen is still unknown. The PCR was carried out with 60 Vbeta primers and 13 Jbeta primers. Sequenced by immunoSEQ multiplex PCR; TCRdb stores in-frame clones only, minus some. The sample holds approximately 130,000 clones; approximately 75% are singletons and the top ten take approximately 4%. The sample originates from a study of cytomegalovirus exposure and HLA in healthy donors. Points from the study as a whole: Reportedly, TCR beta sequences accurately predicted HLA-A and HLA-B alleles in most subjects. Versus the approximately 700-donor mean, an Asian-associated ancestry cluster reportedly showed fewer N-insertions in a later analysis. The study flagged roughly 160 TCR beta chains as cytomegalovirus-associated.

Trimming removed 0 bases from V and 5 bases from J; junction bases left unmatched: 9. The CDR3 loop spans 17 amino acids. Germline CDR1 is SGDLS and CDR2 is YYNGEE. Healthy donors of bone marrow made up the group. This receptor was obtained from a man aged 45 to 65 in good health and CMV-seropositive. Sequencing was carried out using PBMCs. V and J are TRBV9 and TRBJ2-1; TRBD1 agrees at 9 bases. The CDR3 here is CASSVGPQGAGDNEQFF. The DNA for the CDR3 is TGTGCCAGCAGCGTAGGGCCACAGGGGGCAGGGGACAATGAGCAGTTCTTC.